These 25 T cell receptor beta chains originate from one sample sequenced in a study of regulatory T cells in long-lasting Graves disease. TCR beta libraries were built with iRepertoire HTBI primers and Arm-PCR of CDR3 regions. Via MiXCR, TCRdb re-called the multiplex PCR reads, giving one row per CDR3 protein. The repertoire has roughly 420,000 distinct CDR3 sequences, around 15% of them found once; the top ten carry around 23%. Time point in this sample: newly diagnosed GD, antithyroid drugs for less than 3 months. TCR sequences were obtained from RNA taken from PBMCs. These sequences were also reported in another study, on T cells in Graves' hyperthyroidism and ophthalmopathy.

This sample comprised peripheral blood mononuclear cells (PBMCs), obtained at new diagnosis, from a patient treated with antithyroid drugs. The receptors derive from a woman under 30 with Graves disease.

This chain joins TRBV6-4 and TRBJ2-3; TRBD1 aligns across 8 bases. CDR1 and CDR2 (germline): MRHNA, SNTAGT. The CDR3 contains 15 residues. J gave up 4 bases and V 0 bases, and 3 bases lay outside the gene matches. The CDR3 sequence is CASSDSQGAADTQYF. CDR3 coding DNA: TGTGCCAGCAGTGACTCTCAGGGGGCGGCAGATACGCAGTATTTT.

A few counts support this clonotype. J is TRBJ2-1 and V is TRBV14, with 10 bases fitting TRBD1. Germline V gene sequence: CDR1 SGHDN, CDR2 FVKESK. V was pared by 3 bases and J by 9 bases, with 8 bases of the junction left unmatched. The CDR3 is 15 residues long. Written as DNA, the CDR3 is TGTGCCAGCAGCCAGACAGGGGGCAGTTCATTTGAGCAGTTCTTC. It translates to CASSQTGGSSFEQFF.

The V call is TRBV2, the J call TRBJ1-4; D unresolved. This CDR3 is 14 amino acids long. Germline CDR1 reads SNHLY; CDR2 reads FYNNEI. The germline V and J ends were trimmed by 7 bases and 5 bases, with 14 bases remaining between them. CDR3 bases: TGTGCCAGCAAGAATGATTATTCCAATGAAAAACTGTTTTTT. Its protein is CASKNDYSNEKLFF.

This clonotype came up many times. The chain carries TRBV12-3 or TRBV12-4 and TRBJ1-2, with a tentative D call TRBD1 (5 bases). V was clipped by 5 bases and J by 4 bases, with 20 bases between them. The CDR3 loop spans 16 amino acids. The CDR3 nucleotides are TGTGCCAGCAGTCCGCGCAGGGTACAGGCTTCCTATGGCTACACCTTC. Translated: CASSPRRVQASYGYTF.

This clonotype was seen a few times. Likely a read error: the CDR3 ends without its conserved phenylalanine or tryptophan. The chain recombines TRBV2 with TRBJ2-2; D possibly corresponds to TRBD1 (5 bases). The germline gives CDR1 SNHLY, CDR2 FYNNEI. Trimming pared 6 bases from V and 4 bases from J, leaving 15 bases between. The CDR3 covers 15 residues. CDR3 sequence (DNA): TGTGCCAGCAGATATCAGGGTACGGGCACCGGGGAGCTGTTTCTT. Translated: CASRYQGTGTGELFL.

To note about this clonotype: One base separates it from a far larger clone, so it is likely a read error. V is TRBV2 and J is TRBJ2-7; D is unclear. Germline assignment: CDR1 SNHLY and CDR2 FYNNEI. The CDR3 consists of 10 residues. The CDR3 region has the DNA TGTGCCAGCGGTTCCTACGGGCAGTACTTC. Its protein is CASGSYGQYF.

This clonotype was found many times. This chain joins TRBV12-3 or TRBV12-4 and TRBJ1-5; D not certain. V was shortened by 2 bases and J by 8 bases, with 10 bases between the two germline ends. The CDR3 contains 13 residues. The CDR3 DNA follows: TGTGCCAGCAGTTTATTTGCGAGGGAGCCCCAGCATTTT. It translates to CASSLFAREPQHF.

The rearrangement uses TRBV29-1 and TRBJ1-2; no reliable D call. Germline loops: CDR1 SQVTM, CDR2 ANQGSEA. This CDR3 spans 13 amino acids. V dropped 0 bases and J dropped 1 base, with 6 bases sitting between them. In DNA, the CDR3 is TGCAGCGTTGAAGAAAATTTTAACTATGGCTACACCTTC. Its translation is CSVEENFNYGYTF.

This clonotype was recorded a few times. CDR3 amino acids: CPFRAGTGANVLTF. The CDR3 DNA sequence: TGCCCTTTCCGCGCAGGGACTGGGGCCAACGTCCTGACTTTC. The V and J genes are TRBV29-1 and TRBJ2-6; D may be TRBD1 (5 bases). There are 14 residues in the CDR3. Germline-derived CDR1 and CDR2 are SQVTM and ANQGSEA.

This clonotype was observed at least ten times. This rearrangement joins TRBV7-9 to TRBJ2-1, with D tentatively TRBD1 (6 bases). CDR1 and CDR2 (germline): SEHNR, FQNEAQ (reference sequence). The CDR3 loop spans 13 amino acids. Trimming left V 6 bases short and J 8 bases short, with 14 bases between. The CDR3 region has the DNA TGTGCCAGCAGAAAAGGGACAATCCATGAGCAGTTCTTC. Translating it yields CASRKGTIHEQFF.

This clonotype came up many times. The V gene is TRBV27, the J gene TRBJ2-7; D gene uncertain. V lost 9 bases and J lost 1, with 13 bases in between. Germline V lookup: CDR1 MNHEY, CDR2 SMNVEV (reference sequence). CDR3 size: 13 residues. DNA for the CDR3: TGTGCCAGTCGTCTTAGAGCGTCCTACGAGCAGTACTTC. Its protein product is CASRLRASYEQYF.

In its sample, this clonotype was seen a few times. J is TRBJ2-4 and V is TRBV7-9; 7 bases are shared with TRBD2. The CDR3 length is 15 residues. Losses at the gene ends were 0 bases for V and 8 bases for J; bases not matched to a gene: 7. The germline V gene encodes CDR1 SEHNR and CDR2 FQNEAQ (reference sequence). CDR3 region: CASSLAGGVADIQYF. CDR3 nucleotide sequence: TGTGCCAGCAGCTTAGCGGGAGGGGTCGCGGACATTCAGTACTTC.

This chain uses TRBV27 with TRBJ2-7; 7 bases line up with TRBD2. This CDR3 has 14 amino acids. The ends lost 8 bases at V and 1 base at J; junction bases unmatched: 8. The germline CDR1 and CDR2 sequences are MNHEY and SMNVEV (reference sequence). This chain's CDR3 is CASRGASGSYEQYF. CDR3 DNA sequence: TGTGCCAGCCGTGGGGCTAGCGGATCCTACGAGCAGTACTTC.

The rearrangement uses TRBV20-1 and TRBJ2-5, with 13 positions matching TRBD2. This CDR3 has 18 amino acids. CDR1 DFQATT and CDR2 SNEGSKA come from the germline V gene (reference sequence). The trim removed 7 bases at V and 1 base at J, leaving 15 bases unmatched. The CDR3 loop reads CSVVAPGLAGNIQETQYF. DNA for the CDR3: TGCAGTGTCGTCGCCCCGGGACTAGCGGGAAATATCCAAGAGACCCAGTACTTC.

The chain recombines TRBV12-3 or TRBV12-4 with TRBJ2-4; 7 nucleotides align to TRBD2. The CDR3 has 15 amino acids. With V trimmed by 5 bases and J by 0 bases, 4 bases remained unmatched. CDR3 coding DNA: TGTGCCAGCAGTCCGGGGGGTGCAGCCAAAAACATTCAGTACTTC. Protein sequence: CASSPGGAAKNIQYF.

Comment on this clonotype: Since the CDR3 does not end with the conserved phenylalanine or tryptophan, this likely comes from a read error. The V call is TRBV15, the J call TRBJ2-1, with D possibly TRBD1 on 7 matching bases. Germline V CDR1 and CDR2: LNHNV, YYDKDF (reference sequence). Deletions cut 6 bases from V and 3 bases from J, with 12 bases between. This CDR3 is 14 amino acids long. The CDR3 spells CATSPRDSYNEQFL. CDR3 DNA: TGTGCCACCAGTCCGCGGGACAGCTACAATGAGCAGTTCCTC.

The chain couples TRBV29-1 to TRBJ2-1; D unresolved. The CDR3 is 12 residues long. Germline values: CDR1 SQVTM, CDR2 ANQGSEA. Trimming took 1 base from V and 9 from J, leaving 10 bases between them. CDR3 sequence (DNA): TGCAGCGTTGAAGTGAGTCAAGGTGAGCAGTTCTTC. Translated: CSVEVSQGEQFF.

The chain links TRBV27 to TRBJ1-5; D perhaps matches TRBD1 (6 bases). Trimming removed 5 bases from V and 7 bases from J, with 24 bases in between. The CDR3 loop spans 17 amino acids. CDR1 MNHEY and CDR2 SMNVEV come from the germline V gene (reference sequence). The CDR3 nucleotides are TGTGCCAGCAGTGGTCTGGGGATCGGACAGAATAAACAGCCCCAGCATTTT. This encodes CASSGLGIGQNKQPQHF.

This clonotype was observed a handful of times. V is TRBV7-2 and J is TRBJ1-5; TRBD1 matches at 9 bases. The V segment lost 7 bases and the J segment 6 bases; nucleotides outside the gene matches: 16. This CDR3 is built from 17 residues. Germline lookup yields CDR1 SGHTA and CDR2 FQGNSA. CDR3 loop: CASNDRGTNRGSQPQHF. The CDR3 coding sequence is TGTGCCAGCAACGACAGGGGGACTAACCGGGGTAGTCAGCCCCAGCATTTT.

J is TRBJ2-5 and V is TRBV11-1; 8 bases agree with TRBD1. Germline lookup yields CDR1 SGHAT and CDR2 FQDESV (reference sequence). Germline trimming cut 5 bases from V and 5 bases from J; bases unmatched to any gene: 13. The CDR3 is 16 amino acids. The chain's CDR3 is CASSQEPGGTYETQYF. CDR3 DNA: TGTGCCAGCAGCCAAGAACCAGGGGGCACTTACGAGACCCAGTACTTC.

This clonotype was recorded many times. The chain links TRBV27 to TRBJ1-2, with 7 nucleotides matching TRBD1. The CDR3 has 13 residues. V lost 9 bases and J lost 8; bases outside the gene matches: 12. Per the germline V gene, CDR1 is MNHEY and CDR2 is SMNVEV (reference sequence). CDR3 amino acids: CASKKEGARGYTF. In nucleotides, the CDR3 is TGTGCCAGTAAAAAAGAGGGGGCGCGAGGCTACACCTTC.

In its sample, this clonotype was seen many times. The V gene is TRBV28, the J gene TRBJ2-7; D not resolved. V dropped 5 bases and J dropped 3 bases, with 11 bases sitting between them. There are 13 residues in the CDR3. From germline, CDR1 is MDHEN and CDR2 SYDVKM. The CDR3 DNA is TGTGCCAGCAGTCCTAGTATTCTCTACGAGCAGTACTTC. Protein product: CASSPSILYEQYF.

This clonotype was counted ten times or more. For the CDR3, the DNA is TGCAGCGTCTGGACAGGGAACTACAATGAGCAGTTCTTC. Translation gives CSVWTGNYNEQFF. This sequence joins TRBV29-1 and TRBJ2-1; the match to TRBD1 covers 8 bases. CDR1 is SQVTM and CDR2 is ANQGSEA in the germline V gene. The length of the CDR3 is 13 residues. V gave up 6 bases and J gave up 3 bases; unmatched junction bases: 4.

The J gene is TRBJ2-1, the V gene TRBV6-1; 9 bases map to TRBD2. V was clipped by 2 bases and J by 6 bases; unmatched bases: 8. CDR1 and CDR2 (germline): MNHNS, SASEGT. The CDR3 runs 16 residues. This CDR3 is CASSEFGSGRPNEQFF. The CDR3 nucleotides are TGTGCCAGCAGTGAATTCGGTAGCGGGAGACCCAATGAGCAGTTCTTC.

This clonotype was counted once. A single base is all that separates this from a far larger clone, so a read error is likely. V gene TRBV20-1 combines with J gene TRBJ2-1; TRBD2 might be the D (6 bases). CDR1 is DFQATT and CDR2 is SNEGSKA in the germline V gene (reference sequence). The CDR3 consists of 13 residues. V gave up 3 bases and J gave up 10 bases, with 16 bases separating them. In DNA, the CDR3 is TGCAGTGCTAGCCGACTAGTGGCGGGCGAGCAGTTCTTC. Translation: CSASRLVAGEQFF.